This TCR beta chain stems from a study of regulatory and conventional T cells in RAG deficiency. Notes on the study in general: Omenn CD25-high CD127-low cells may be activated cells, not true Tregs.

V was clipped by 1 base and J by 0 bases; unmatched bases: 20. In germline, CDR1 is MNHEY, CDR2 SMNVEV (reference sequence). This CDR3 has 22 amino acids. Repertoires were generated with immunoSEQ multiplex PCR, while TCRdb's copy carries only in-frame clones and drops some. The table records thousands of clones, 93% of them present only once. Regulatory T cells were sorted from blood as CD4+ CD25-high CD127-low cells. A remark on this clone: Its matching antigen is unknown.

In addition, the sample was reused for a study of regulatory T cells. That source notes: Amplification used 52 TRBV primers and 13 TRBJ primers.

The chain is built from TRBV27 and TRBJ2-1, with TRBD1 matching 8 bases. Input material: CD127- CD25+ CD4+ Tregs sorted from blood. This TCR was recovered from a human donor in good health. The CDR3 nucleotides read TGTGCCAGCAGTTTATTAGGTTTAGGACAGGGCCCTACTTTAACCTCCTACAATGAGCAGTTCTTC. This gives the protein CASSLLGLGQGPTLTSYNEQFF.